Sequencing of this T cell receptor beta chain was carried out in a study of blood T cells in healthy people across ages. It was ten milliliters of peripheral blood that were drawn from each donor. A sample-barcoded 5' primer and a J-beta primer mix were used in a second PCR of about 7 to 11 cycles. TCRdb passed the 5' RACE reads through MiXCR, listing each CDR3 protein once. The table records over 1,500,000 distinct CDR3 sequences, around half of them present only once. The CDR3 contains 16 residues. The ends were cut back, 4 bases at V and 5 bases at J, with 21 bases in the middle. Germline CDR1 SGHNT, CDR2 YYREEE (reference sequence).

The chain recombines TRBV5-4 with TRBJ2-5; D possibly corresponds to TRBD2 (7 bases). This TCR derives from a woman between 35 and 50 years old in good health. The material sequenced was blood. This CDR3 reads CASSESLGGTLETQYF. In nucleotides, the CDR3 is TGTGCCAGCAGCGAGTCCCTCGGGGGGACACTCGAGACCCAGTACTTC.